The rows below give T cell receptor beta chains drawn from one sample of a study of CD8 T cells in ankylosing spondylitis. MiXCR, applied by TCRdb to the 5' RACE reads, yields one record per CDR3 protein. The sample lists about 500,000 distinct CDR3 sequences, roughly 13% occurring once. The sequenced sample consisted of blood, either unsorted or a sorted T cell fraction (not recorded which). These receptors all stem from a male donor with ankylosing spondylitis. The CDR3 runs from the conserved cysteine through the conserved F or W. Fields, in order: V gene, clone size, J gene, D gene, CDR3 protein, CDR3 DNA. D genes are given only for firm matches. A row's size may be missing; if present it is once, few, many or a size class.

TRBV12-3/TRBV12-4	once	TRBJ1-1	NA	CASSLVGWETEAFF	TGTGCCAGCAGTTTGGTGGGCTGGGAGACTGAAGCTTTCTTT
TRBV29-1	many	TRBJ2-1	NA	CSVEFGGGGQFF	TGCAGCGTTGAGTTCGGGGGAGGAGGGCAGTTCTTC
TRBV19	few	TRBJ1-2	NA	CASSINRYGYTF	TGTGCCAGTAGTATAAACAGATATGGCTACACCTTC
TRBV20-1	NA	TRBJ2-2	NA	CSARDQGLANTGELFF	TGCAGTGCTAGAGATCAGGGGCTCGCGAACACCGGGGAGCTGTTTTTT
TRBV6-1	NA	TRBJ1-1	NA	CASRATNTEAFF	TGTGCCAGCAGGGCTACGAACACTGAAGCTTTCTTT
TRBV7-8	NA	TRBJ1-5	NA	CARSGGSNQPQHF	TGTGCTAGGAGCGGGGGTAGCAATCAGCCCCAGCATTTT
TRBV7-9	NA	TRBJ1-4	NA	CASIRDEEKLFF	TGTGCCAGCATCAGGGACGAGGAAAAACTGTTTTTT
TRBV12-3/TRBV12-4	NA	TRBJ2-5	NA	CASSFYVGQEETQYF	TGTGCCAGCAGTTTTTACGTAGGGCAGGAAGAGACCCAGTACTTC
TRBV9	NA	TRBJ2-6	NA	CASSVVGSGANVLTF	TGTGCCAGCAGCGTAGTGGGTTCTGGGGCCAACGTCCTGACTTTC
TRBV25-1	few	TRBJ2-1	NA	CASSEFFGEEQFF	TGTGCCAGCAGTGAATTTTTCGGGGAGGAGCAGTTCTTC
TRBV11-2	few	TRBJ1-2	NA	CASSRDGVGSYTF	TGTGCCAGCAGCCGAGACGGCGTGGGAAGCTACACCTTC
TRBV20-1	few	TRBJ2-1	TRBD1	CSAILQGAVNEQFF	TGCAGTGCTATACTACAGGGGGCAGTGAATGAGCAGTTCTTC
TRBV5-1	many	TRBJ2-1	TRBD2	CASSLTGGEGLKNEQFF	TGCGCCAGCAGCTTGACGGGGGGGGAGGGCCTCAAAAATGAGCAGTTCTTC
TRBV29-1	NA	TRBJ1-1	TRBD1	CSALSGTANTEAFF	TGCAGCGCCTTATCCGGGACAGCTAACACTGAAGCTTTCTTT
TRBV5-1	few	TRBJ2-1	NA	CASSPGPGRGGLFF	TGCGCCAGCAGCCCTGGACCAGGGCGAGGGGGGTTGTTCTTC
TRBV5-1	few	TRBJ1-1	NA	CASSLVPAAEAFF	TGCGCCAGCAGCTTGGTTCCGGCTGCTGAAGCTTTCTTT
TRBV30	NA	TRBJ2-2	NA	CAWSADSGELFF	TGTGCCTGGAGTGCTGATTCCGGGGAGCTGTTTTTT
TRBV25-1	many	TRBJ2-5	TRBD1	CATAYIRPGGGVETQYF	TGTGCCACCGCCTACATACGCCCAGGGGGCGGCGTCGAGACCCAGTACTTC
TRBV15	NA	TRBJ1-2	TRBD1	CATSRGSSGTGHYGYTF	TGTGCCACCAGCAGAGGCTCCTCCGGGACAGGGCATTATGGCTACACCTTC